One sample yielded the 6 T cell receptor beta chains listed below, sequenced in a study of post-analysis software for immune sequencing data. No antigen has been identified for these receptors. Every TCR beta cDNA library bore unique molecular identifiers. TCRdb fed the PCR reads into MiXCR, producing one record per CDR3 protein. The sample lists about 260,000 distinct CDR3 sequences; 35% to 40% were seen once. Study-level results: In patients, TRBV5-6, TRBV5-1 and TRBV20-1 belonged to five or six TRBV segments found more frequently than in controls.

The specimen sequenced was blood. These receptors came from a girl between 5 and 17 years old with multiple sclerosis.

This clonotype appeared a few times. This chain connects TRBV19 to TRBJ2-1; D unclear. V was trimmed by 3 bases and J by 4 bases, leaving 7 bases between them. The CDR3 spans 13 residues. Germline lookup yields CDR1 LNHDA and CDR2 SQIVND (reference sequence). The CDR3 here is CASSINHYNEQFF. CDR3 DNA sequence: TGTGCCAGTAGTATCAATCATTACAATGAGCAGTTCTTC.

V is TRBV12-3 or TRBV12-4 and J is TRBJ2-4, with D unresolved. The end of the DNA is better explained by TRBJ2-7, so the J call may be wrong. The CDR3 length is 15 residues. CDR3 bases: TGTGCCAGCAGTTTCATGCTGAATCCATCCTACGAGCAGTACTTC. Its protein product is CASSFMLNPSYEQYF.

V gene TRBV12-3 or TRBV12-4 combines with J gene TRBJ2-6; D remains unclear. With 2 bases removed from V and 4 bases from J, the gap between germline ends came to 9 bases. CDR3 length: 15 amino acids. In DNA form, the CDR3 reads TGTGCCAGCAGTTTACCGGCAGAAGGGGCCAACGTCCTGACTTTC. It yields the protein CASSLPAEGANVLTF.

V usage is TRBV21-1 and J usage is TRBJ1-2; TRBD1 is the table's D call and was not checked against the DNA. TRBV21-1 is reported as a pseudogene. This CDR3 contains 17 residues. Written as DNA, the CDR3 is TGTGCCAGCAGCAAAGAAGGTATAGGACACCTTAGCTATGGCTACACCTTC. Translating gives CASSKEGIGHLSYGYTF.

This clonotype was seen at least ten times. This chain connects TRBV4-1 to TRBJ2-3; 7 bases match TRBD2. In germline, CDR1 is MGHRA, CDR2 YSYEKL. The junction had 10 bases not matched to a gene; V was cut back by 0 bases and J by 4 bases. This CDR3 comprises 17 residues. The DNA for the CDR3 is TGCGCCAGCAGCCAAGATGGTTACGGGGGAGGGGCAGATACGCAGTATTTT. Translated, it gives CASSQDGYGGGADTQYF.

Written as DNA, the CDR3 is TGTGCCAGCAGCATCTCTCGTGGCACTGAAGCTTTCTTT. Translating it yields CASSISRGTEAFF. V gene TRBV27 combines with J gene TRBJ1-1; D uncertain. The CDR3 runs to 13 residues. Germline V gene data show CDR1 as MNHEY and CDR2 as SMNVEV (reference sequence). Trimming pared 6 bases from V and 4 bases from J, leaving 12 bases between.